The text below deals with one T cell receptor (beta chain). This clone is a singleton in its sample. This receptor's antigen is unknown. The input lacks base qualities; no much larger clone sits a single base away. The record originates from a study of blood T cell repertoires in COVID-19 (dated by TCRdb to about 2020). Background on the whole study: Samples covering the acute and convalescent phases of COVID-19 were provided by collaborators in the United States, Italy and Spain. The material from the prospective study consisted of cDNA or gDNA derived from T cells, B-cell-depleted T cells, or PBMCs. Deeply sampled blood TCRbeta repertoires from subjects exposed to, actively infected with, or recovered from COVID-19 were included in the dataset. The repertoires were made available in a free public database intended to serve as a resource for research on the immune response to SARS-CoV-2. Samples came from the ongoing ImmuneRACE study (first 160 participants) plus 1,254 subjects from 6 global collaborators. Sample metadata almost always included a de-identified subject ID, COVID-19 status, age in years and sex. Where available, HLA class I and class II types were obtained from metadata supplied by the sample provider rather than from assay-based typing. Study-wide findings and limitations: The quantity of clinical and demographic metadata differed by source and by participant and was supplied without curation.

Collaborating institutions collected whole blood in K2EDTA tubes following their own protocols. For TCRbeta analysis, collaborators shipped samples as frozen whole blood, isolated PBMCs, or DNA extracted from either of those sample types. TCRbeta CDR3 regions were amplified from genomic DNA using the immunoSEQ Assay, a bias-controlled multiplex PCR. Turning to the authors' computational methods: Within the assay, amplification of reference gene primers was used to estimate how many nucleated cells each sample contained. To quantify the absolute abundance of each unique TCRbeta CDR3 rearrangement, sequence reads were collapsed and filtered. For each sample, productive Simpson clonality was calculated as the square root of Simpson's diversity index across productive rearrangements. In its TCRdb copy, this immuneACCESS table keeps in-frame sequences only and misses some clones. Where compared with another copy, unresolved V genes explain less than half of these, and the others have no known cause. V, J and clone size derive from that table, while D and trimming were established from the DNA sequence. This sample has approximately 210,000 clones in its table, and more than 75% of those were observed once. Of the sample, about an eighth falls within the top ten clones.

The origin of this receptor is a woman aged 40 to 49 with acute or convalescent COVID-19. Sequenced input: peripheral blood.

The CDR3 in this case is CASRRLAETPTDTQYF. The DNA reads TGTGCCAGCAGGCGACTAGCGGAGACTCCCACAGATACGCAGTATTTT. This receptor chain uses TRBV7-9 and TRBJ2-3, and 9 junction bases match TRBD2. In the germline V gene (reference sequence), CDR1 corresponds to SEHNR and CDR2 to FQNEAQ. Counted from cysteine to phenylalanine, this CDR3 has 16 amino acids. Just CDR3 DNA is preserved here, 48 bases in frame from base 1. Here V drops 6 bases and J drops 2 bases, and the junction holds 9 bases not matched to any gene.